The 29 T cell receptor beta chains listed next were all sequenced from one sample in a study of blood T cell repertoires in COVID-19. Sequenced by immunoSEQ multiplex PCR; TCRdb stores in-frame clones only, minus some. The sample holds about 250,000 clones, 86% seen once. Input material: peripheral blood. The source of these receptors is a woman of 80 years or more with COVID-19, enrolled during active disease.

The V call is TRBV6-2 or TRBV6-3, the J call TRBJ1-1; the D gene is possibly TRBD1 (5 bases). The CDR3 sequence is 18 residues long. CDR1 MNHEY and CDR2 SVGEGT come from the germline V gene. The germline V and J ends were trimmed by 6 bases and 0 bases, with 23 bases remaining between them. The CDR3 loop reads CASSRASAVGDLNTEAFF. Written as DNA, the CDR3 is TGTGCCAGCAGCAGAGCCTCCGCCGTCGGGGACTTGAACACTGAAGCTTTCTTT.

J is TRBJ2-3 and V is TRBV6-4, with 11 positions matching TRBD2. CDR1 is MRHNA and CDR2 is SNTAGT in the germline V gene. The junction had 3 bases not matched to a gene; V was cut back by 6 bases and J by 1 base. The CDR3 is made up of 15 amino acids. For the CDR3, the DNA is TGTGCCAGCAGGGCACTAGCGGGGGGCACAGATACGCAGTATTTT. Its translation is CASRALAGGTDTQYF.

This clone appeared a single time. The gene calls are TRBV4-1 and TRBJ1-4; 8 bases map to TRBD1. This CDR3 region has 20 residues. Germline V gene lookup returns CDR1 MGHRA and CDR2 YSYEKL. J gave up 8 bases and V 5 bases, and 25 bases lay outside the gene matches. The CDR3 coding sequence is TGCGCCAGCAGCTTCACAATCCCGACAGGGGTGGGTCGAGAGGAGGAAAAACTGTTTTTT. Encoded protein: CASSFTIPTGVGREEEKLFF.

This sequence joins TRBV19 and TRBJ1-3; D unresolved. Germline V gene data show CDR1 as LNHDA and CDR2 as SQIVND (reference sequence). The CDR3 is 13 amino acids. The V and J ends lost 3 bases and 8 bases respectively, with 11 bases between them. CDR3 loop: CASSIGVRDTIYF. The CDR3 bases are TGTGCCAGTAGTATCGGAGTCAGAGACACCATATATTTT. The entire variable domain, with the rest obtained from reference TRBV19 and TRBJ1-3, is as follows: DGGITQSPKYLFRKEGQNVTLSCEQNLNHDAMYWYRQDPGQGLRLIYYSQIVNDFQKGDIAEGYSVSREKKESFPLTVTSAQKNPTAFYLCASSIGVRDTIYFGEGSWLTVV.

To note about this clone: Its ends do not fully match the called genes, so a read error is possible. CDR3 sequence reads: CASSLGVGSGGPTDTQYF. CDR3 in DNA: TGTGCTAGCAGCTTGGGTGTCGGTAGCGGGGGGCCCACAGATACGCAGTATTTT. J is TRBJ2-3 and V is TRBV7-7; 10 bases line up with TRBD2. The CDR3 has 18 residues. The germline V gene encodes CDR1 SSHAT and CDR2 FNYEAQ (reference sequence).

The table lists this clone with a count of one. This same CDR3 is encoded by further DNA sequences in the sample. The gene calls are TRBV6-5 and TRBJ1-5, with 8 positions matching TRBD1. This CDR3 is built from 15 residues. CDR1 and CDR2 from the germline V gene are MNHEY and SVGAGI. J was trimmed by 0 bases and V by 6 bases; bases with no gene match: 4. CDR3 nucleotides: TGTGCCAGCAGCCTAGGACAGGGTAGCAATCAGCCCCAGCATTTT. It codes for CASSLGQGSNQPQHF.

The chain recombines TRBV5-1 with TRBJ2-5, with TRBD2 matching over 10 bases. The germline gives CDR1 SGHRS, CDR2 YFSETQ. V trimming: 7 bases; J trimming: 4 bases; junction bases outside the gene matches: 1. This CDR3 has 12 residues. CDR3 sequence: CASRTSGETQYF. The DNA of the CDR3 is TGCGCCAGCCGGACTAGCGGAGAGACCCAGTACTTC.

In this sample, this clone turned up many times. This chain joins TRBV2 and TRBJ2-7; D is unresolved. The V gene's germline CDR1 is SNHLY and CDR2 FYNNEI. Trimming removed 4 bases at V and 6 bases at J, with 13 bases between. CDR3 length: 13 residues. The CDR3 nucleotides read TGTGCCAGCAGTGGGAGCCTTCCCGTCGAGCAGTACGTC. The encoded protein is CASSGSLPVEQYV.

Only a few counts were recorded for this clone. The chain is built from TRBV5-4 and TRBJ1-6; perhaps TRBD1 as D (6 bases). V was pared by 0 bases and J by 9 bases, with 19 bases between. This CDR3 is built from 17 residues. Germline CDR1 is SGHNT and CDR2 is YYREEE (reference sequence). CDR3 sequence reads: CASSLEVGGGAGSPLHF. The CDR3 region has the DNA TGTGCCAGCAGCTTGGAGGTTGGCGGGGGGGCTGGTTCACCCCTCCACTTT.

This rearrangement joins TRBV19 to TRBJ1-2; TRBD1 matches at 9 bases. The trim removed 7 bases at V and 6 bases at J, leaving 12 bases unmatched. The germline V gene encodes CDR1 LNHDA and CDR2 SQIVND (reference sequence). This CDR3 has 15 amino acids. The CDR3 spells CASKDRGQVLHGYTF. CDR3 bases: TGTGCCAGTAAGGACAGGGGCCAGGTTCTCCATGGCTACACCTTC.

The genes are TRBV30 and TRBJ1-1; D possibly corresponds to TRBD1 (6 bases). Between the trimmed V and J ends, which lost 3 bases and 2 bases, there was a span of 13 bases. In germline, CDR1 is GTSNPN, CDR2 SVGIG (reference sequence). The CDR3 runs 14 residues. Here the CDR3 reads CAWSPTGLNTEAFF. CDR3 bases: TGTGCCTGGAGCCCCACAGGGCTAAACACTGAAGCTTTCTTT.

The chain uses TRBV18 and TRBJ1-5, with TRBD1 identical over 7 bases. The CDR3 is made up of 14 amino acids. The trim removed 3 bases at V and 4 bases at J, leaving 3 bases unmatched. CDR1 KGHSH and CDR2 LQKENI come from the germline V gene. CDR3 sequence (DNA): TGTGCCAGCTCACCGAGGGACAGAAATCAGCCCCAGCATTTT. It translates to CASSPRDRNQPQHF.

The chain uses TRBV18 and TRBJ1-4; D perhaps matches TRBD1 (6 bases). The CDR3 is made up of 16 amino acids. The ends were cut back, 3 bases at V and 1 base at J, with 12 bases in the middle. The germline V gene has CDR1 KGHSH and CDR2 LQKENI. The CDR3 reads CASSPNRDLTNEKLFF. The CDR3 bases are TGTGCCAGCTCACCGAACAGGGACCTAACTAATGAAAAACTGTTTTTT.

The chain links TRBV28 to TRBJ1-1; 7 bases are shared with TRBD1. The ends lost 3 bases at V and 2 bases at J; junction bases unmatched: 3. Germline V gene sequence: CDR1 MDHEN, CDR2 SYDVKM. The CDR3 covers 14 residues. DNA of the CDR3: TGTGCCAGCAGTTTGACAGGGTTTAACACTGAAGCTTTCTTT. Translated, it gives CASSLTGFNTEAFF.

The chain uses TRBV5-1 and TRBJ2-1; the D gene is possibly TRBD2 (5 bases). Germline V CDR1 and CDR2: SGHRS, YFSETQ. CDR3 length: 13 residues. Trimming removed 0 bases at V and 5 bases at J, with 6 bases between. This chain's CDR3 is CASSLGRDNEQFF. CDR3 nucleotide sequence: TGCGCCAGCAGCTTGGGGCGGGACAATGAGCAGTTCTTC.

This rearrangement joins TRBV6-1 to TRBJ1-5; 9 bases are shared with TRBD1. Looked up from germline, CDR1 is MNHNS and CDR2 is SASEGT. This CDR3 comprises 17 residues. Unmatched junction bases numbered 9, after V lost 4 bases and J lost 2 bases. The CDR3, as DNA: TGTGCCAGCAGTGTCGGGTTGGACAGGGGCGGCAATCAGCCCCAGCATTTT. Residues: CASSVGLDRGGNQPQHF.

The rearrangement joins TRBV5-1 to TRBJ1-4; the match to TRBD1 covers 9 bases. Looked up from germline, CDR1 is SGHRS and CDR2 is YFSETQ. Losses at the gene ends were 0 bases for V and 7 bases for J; bases not matched to a gene: 4. CDR3 length: 15 amino acids. DNA for the CDR3: TGCGCCAGCAGCTTGGCCGGGACAGGGATTGAAAAACTGTTTTTT. Translating it yields CASSLAGTGIEKLFF.

The rearrangement uses TRBV6-2 or TRBV6-3 and TRBJ1-2; D remains unclear. This CDR3 region has 16 residues. Germline V gives CDR1 MNHEY, CDR2 SVGEGT. Trimming cost V 5 bases and J 0 bases, with 16 bases left between them. CDR3 loop: CASSLQMRITNYGYTF. The CDR3 DNA follows: TGTGCCAGCAGTCTCCAAATGAGGATCACTAACTATGGCTACACCTTC.

This chain uses TRBV18 with TRBJ1-2; TRBD1 matches at 8 bases. Germline CDR1 reads KGHSH; CDR2 reads LQKENI. V dropped 2 bases and J dropped 8; count of bases not matched to a gene: 7. The CDR3 runs 14 residues. Here the CDR3 DNA reads TGTGCCAGCTCACCAGGCGACAGGGGTCGGGGCTACACCTTC. Amino acid sequence: CASSPGDRGRGYTF. The full variable domain, with the rest looked up from reference TRBV18 and TRBJ1-2, is NAGVMQNPRHLVRRRGQEARLRCSPMKGHSHVYWYRQLPEEGLKFMVYLQKENIIDESGMPKERFSAEFPKEGPSILRIQQVVRGDSAAYFCASSPGDRGRGYTFGSGTRLTVV.

The genes are TRBV19 and TRBJ1-3; D unclear. CDR3 length equals 15 residues. V dropped 3 bases and J dropped 4 bases, with 13 bases sitting between them. Germline V gene lookup returns CDR1 LNHDA and CDR2 SQIVND (reference sequence). DNA for the CDR3: TGTGCCAGTAGTATTCCCGGACTGGGCGGAAACACCATATATTTT. Its translation is CASSIPGLGGNTIYF.

The chain is built from TRBV27 and TRBJ1-1; no clear D gene. From germline, CDR1 is MNHEY and CDR2 SMNVEV (reference sequence). Trimming took off 3 bases at V and 2 bases at J, with 7 bases between the two ends. The CDR3 is 13 residues long. This CDR3 is CASSFEYNTEAFF. The DNA for the CDR3 is TGTGCCAGCAGTTTTGAGTATAACACTGAAGCTTTCTTT.

A few counts support this clone. This chain connects TRBV2 to TRBJ2-3, with 7 bases that match TRBD1. CDR1 and CDR2 (germline): SNHLY, FYNNEI. CDR3 size: 13 residues. Trimming cost V 7 bases and J 2 bases; bases outside gene matches: 3. The CDR3 coding sequence is TGTGCCAGCACGGGACAGCTCACAGATACGCAGTATTTT. It translates to CASTGQLTDTQYF.

CDR3 DNA sequence: TGTGCCAGCAGCTTAGGCCTTACAGGGAATCAGCCCCAGCATTTT. Protein sequence: CASSLGLTGNQPQHF. This chain connects TRBV11-3 to TRBJ1-5; D might be TRBD1 (6 bases). CDR3 length equals 15 residues. V lost 1 base and J lost 4, with 11 bases in between. The germline V gene has CDR1 SGHNT and CDR2 YENEEA.

V gene TRBV24-1 combines with J gene TRBJ1-1, with a tentative D call TRBD1 (5 bases). Per germline, CDR1 KGHDR and CDR2 SFDVKD. Trimming removed 9 bases at V and 1 base at J, with 14 bases between. This CDR3 is 14 amino acids long. CDR3 sequence: CATGGTIGNTEAFF. For the CDR3, the DNA is TGTGCCACCGGGGGGACGATTGGGAACACTGAAGCTTTCTTT.

This clone occurred once. V gene TRBV6-1 combines with J gene TRBJ1-6; 7 positions match TRBD1. The germline CDR1 and CDR2 sequences are MNHNS and SASEGT. The length of the CDR3 is 18 residues. V lost 1 base, J lost 1 base, and 7 bases stayed unmatched. The CDR3 nucleotides read TGTGCCAGCAGTGAAGGGGGACAGTGGTCGTCCTATAATTCACCCCTCCACTTT. Protein sequence: CASSEGGQWSSYNSPLHF.

This rearrangement joins TRBV2 to TRBJ2-7; D not certain. The germline V gene encodes CDR1 SNHLY and CDR2 FYNNEI. V was clipped by 1 base and J by 0 bases, with 7 bases between them. The CDR3 totals 14 residues. CDR3 region: CASSEDSYSYEQYF. CDR3 sequence (DNA): TGTGCCAGCAGTGAAGACAGTTACTCCTACGAGCAGTACTTC. Using reference TRBV2 and TRBJ2-7 for the parts outside the CDR3, the full variable domain is EPEVTQTPSHQVTQMGQEVILRCVPISNHLYFYWYRQILGQKVEFLVSFYNNEISEKSEIFDDQFSVERPDGSNFTLKIRSTKLEDSAMYFCASSEDSYSYEQYFGPGTRLTVT.

The chain joins TRBV19 to TRBJ2-7; 7 bases agree with TRBD1. The CDR3 runs 13 residues. With 8 bases clipped from V and 3 bases from J, the junction kept 7 bases outside the gene matches. CDR1 LNHDA and CDR2 SQIVND come from the germline V gene (reference sequence). The CDR3 here is CASRRQGNYEQYF. CDR3 sequence (DNA): TGTGCCAGTCGGCGACAGGGAAACTACGAGCAGTACTTC.

The chain uses TRBV20-1 and TRBJ2-7; 8 bases are shared with TRBD2. J was trimmed by 1 base and V by 3 bases; bases with no gene match: 11. Germline V gives CDR1 DFQATT, CDR2 SNEGSKA (reference sequence). This CDR3 region has 16 residues. CDR3 coding DNA: TGCAGTGCTAGTAGCGGGGCCCTAGTTGGGTCCTACGAGCAGTACTTC. Its protein is CSASSGALVGSYEQYF.

This clone was seen once. This chain links TRBV6-5 with TRBJ1-1; TRBD1 might be the D (5 bases). Germline CDR1 is MNHEY and CDR2 is SVGAGI. Trimming cost V 7 bases and J 0 bases, with 9 bases left between them. The length of the CDR3 is 13 residues. This chain's CDR3 is CASTGLLNTEAFF. The CDR3 DNA is TGTGCCAGCACGGGACTTTTGAACACTGAAGCTTTCTTT.